This T cell receptor beta chain is from a study of blood T cell repertoires in COVID-19. Background on the study: The samples span acute and convalescent COVID-19 from the United States, Italy and Spain. In each case, the material was cDNA or gDNA derived from T cells, B-cell-depleted T cells, or PBMCs.

The CDR3 has 16 residues. Looked up from germline, CDR1 is SGHTA and CDR2 is FQGNSA. V was cut by 5 bases and J by 7 bases, with 23 bases left in between. TCRdb's table, derived via immunoSEQ multiplex PCR, lists solely in-frame clones and lacks some. The profile shows 200,000 to 250,000 clones, roughly 88% of them singletons. The sequenced sample consisted of peripheral blood. This chain links TRBV7-2 with TRBJ2-5; tentatively, D is TRBD2 (6 bases). The clonotype was recovered from an elderly man with acute or convalescent COVID-19. The CDR3 region has the DNA TGTGCCAGCAGCGTTCGGACTATCCCCCAAGAGTTGACCCAGTACTTC. Protein: CASSVRTIPQELTQYF.